Presented here are 13 T cell receptor beta chains from one specimen sequenced in a study of T cells in Graves' hyperthyroidism and ophthalmopathy. The investigators amplified TCR beta CDR3 regions from RNA transcripts. Researchers ran a first-round RT-PCR on the TCR CDR3 using the HTBI primer set. TCRdb reprocessed the multiplex PCR reads with MiXCR, giving one entry per CDR3 protein. The table includes roughly 260,000 distinct CDR3 sequences, more than 12% detected once. The sequencing input was blood. The receptor set was obtained from a woman between 40 and 55 years old with Graves' hyperthyroidism that later progressed to Graves' ophthalmopathy.

This clonotype has at least ten counts. This chain connects TRBV9 to TRBJ2-6; D unclear. There are 15 residues in the CDR3. Trimming removed 3 bases from V and 0 bases from J, with 7 bases in between. The germline V gene has CDR1 SGDLS and CDR2 YYNGEE. The CDR3 DNA is TGTGCCAGCAGCGCCAGAAACTCTGGGGCCAACGTCCTGACTTTC. Amino acid sequence: CASSARNSGANVLTF.

This clonotype was detected many times. The genes are TRBV18 and TRBJ1-5, with no clear D. Trimming shortened V by 6 bases and J by 0 bases, and 9 bases separated the two germline ends. Germline assignment: CDR1 KGHSH and CDR2 LQKENI. CDR3 length: 14 residues. CDR3 amino acids: CASSTQVSNQPQHF. Here the CDR3 DNA reads TGTGCCAGCTCCACTCAGGTTAGCAATCAGCCCCAGCATTTT.

This clonotype was picked up a small number of times. Since a much larger clone is just one base distant, this may be a read error. The J gene is TRBJ2-5, the V gene TRBV18; maybe TRBD1 (6 bases). Per the germline V gene, CDR1 is KGHSH and CDR2 is LQKENI. The CDR3 extends over 17 amino acids. V lost 3 bases and J lost 4, with 21 bases in between. The CDR3 reads CASSPVLLGQSGETQYF. The DNA of the CDR3 is TGTGCCAGCTCACCTGTGTTACTCGGACAGTCCGGAGAGACCCAGTACTTC.

This clonotype was counted ten times or more. The J gene is TRBJ1-2, the V gene TRBV19, with D hard to call. The CDR3 consists of 13 residues. Germline assignment: CDR1 LNHDA and CDR2 SQIVND (reference sequence). Trimming pared 1 base from V and 4 bases from J, leaving 7 bases between. CDR3 sequence (DNA): TGTGCCAGTAGTATAGTGAGCCGCTATGGCTACACCTTC. Translating it yields CASSIVSRYGYTF.

This clonotype was recorded many times. The V gene is TRBV6-5, the J gene TRBJ2-7; 12 bases are a match to TRBD2. Unmatched junction bases numbered 4, after V lost 2 bases and J lost 2 bases. The CDR3 runs to 16 residues. Germline V CDR1 and CDR2: MNHEY, SVGAGI. The CDR3 DNA reads TGTGCCAGCAGTTACCAATGGACTAGCGGGACCTACGAGCAGTACTTC. Protein product: CASSYQWTSGTYEQYF.

This clonotype came up many times. The V and J genes are TRBV27 and TRBJ1-2; D unclear. Trimming took 5 bases from V and 3 from J, leaving 10 bases between them. The CDR3 sequence is 13 residues long. Looked up from germline, CDR1 is MNHEY and CDR2 is SMNVEV (reference sequence). CDR3: CASSPSGHYGYTF. DNA of the CDR3: TGTGCCAGCAGTCCCTCGGGTCACTATGGCTACACCTTC.

This clonotype was observed at least ten times. This sequence joins TRBV10-2 and TRBJ2-5; D remains unclear. Trimming took 5 bases from V and 4 from J, leaving 14 bases between them. Germline V gives CDR1 WSHSY, CDR2 SAAADI. The CDR3 runs 14 residues. The DNA for the CDR3 is TGCGCCAGCAGTCAAAATAGAAAGGGAGAGACCCAGTACTTC. Translated, it gives CASSQNRKGETQYF.

There are many counts of this clonotype. The chain recombines TRBV12-3 or TRBV12-4 with TRBJ2-7; D call uncertain. The CDR3 totals 13 residues. Trimming cost V 5 bases and J 7 bases, with 15 bases left between them. CDR3 region: CASSGLIRNEQYF. The CDR3 nucleotides are TGTGCCAGCAGTGGCCTCATCCGAAATGAGCAGTACTTC.

This clonotype occurred many times. The rearrangement uses TRBV6-5 and TRBJ1-5; D is unresolved. Germline-derived CDR1 and CDR2 are MNHEY and SVGAGI. Deletions cut 5 bases from V and 4 bases from J, with 15 bases between. CDR3 length equals 15 residues. CDR3 nucleotides: TGTGCCAGCAGTCAGACACTAGGGAGTAATCAGCCCCAGCATTTT. It specifies CASSQTLGSNQPQHF.

The rearrangement joins TRBV20-1 to TRBJ2-3, with D possibly TRBD2 on 7 matching bases. The V gene lost 3 bases and the J gene lost 4 bases, with 17 bases spanning the gap. The CDR3 is 15 amino acids. CDR1 is DFQATT, CDR2 SNEGSKA, per germline (reference sequence). Here the CDR3 DNA reads TGCAGTGCTAGGGAGGGGGAGGGCCCTTCAGATACGCAGTATTTT. Amino acids: CSAREGEGPSDTQYF.

This clonotype was seen many times. The V call is TRBV30, the J call TRBJ2-1; 7 positions agree with TRBD1. The V gene's germline CDR1 is GTSNPN and CDR2 SVGIG (reference sequence). J was trimmed by 3 bases and V by 5 bases; bases with no gene match: 4. This CDR3 has 13 residues. CDR3 loop: CAWDRDSYNEQFF. CDR3 DNA sequence: TGTGCCTGGGACCGGGACAGCTACAATGAGCAGTTCTTC.

Points on this clonotype: One junction end disagrees with the germline gene, perhaps due to a read error. V gene TRBV6-4 combines with J gene TRBJ2-3, with a weak D call TRBD1 (8 bases). The CDR3 consists of 17 residues. Germline CDR1 and CDR2: MRHNA and SNTAGT. CDR3 protein: CASSYSSTGGGTDTQYF. CDR3 DNA sequence: TGTGCCAGCAGTTACTCGAGTACAGGGGGGGGCACAGATACGCAGTATTTT.

There are many counts of this clonotype. The chain recombines TRBV5-1 with TRBJ1-1, with D maybe TRBD1 (5 bases). Trimming shortened V by 2 bases and J by 5 bases, and 13 bases separated the two germline ends. Germline V lookup: CDR1 SGHRS, CDR2 YFSETQ. There are 14 residues in the CDR3. CDR3 amino acids: CASSFGRANTEAFF. The CDR3 DNA is TGCGCCAGCAGCTTCGGCAGGGCGAATACTGAAGCTTTCTTT.